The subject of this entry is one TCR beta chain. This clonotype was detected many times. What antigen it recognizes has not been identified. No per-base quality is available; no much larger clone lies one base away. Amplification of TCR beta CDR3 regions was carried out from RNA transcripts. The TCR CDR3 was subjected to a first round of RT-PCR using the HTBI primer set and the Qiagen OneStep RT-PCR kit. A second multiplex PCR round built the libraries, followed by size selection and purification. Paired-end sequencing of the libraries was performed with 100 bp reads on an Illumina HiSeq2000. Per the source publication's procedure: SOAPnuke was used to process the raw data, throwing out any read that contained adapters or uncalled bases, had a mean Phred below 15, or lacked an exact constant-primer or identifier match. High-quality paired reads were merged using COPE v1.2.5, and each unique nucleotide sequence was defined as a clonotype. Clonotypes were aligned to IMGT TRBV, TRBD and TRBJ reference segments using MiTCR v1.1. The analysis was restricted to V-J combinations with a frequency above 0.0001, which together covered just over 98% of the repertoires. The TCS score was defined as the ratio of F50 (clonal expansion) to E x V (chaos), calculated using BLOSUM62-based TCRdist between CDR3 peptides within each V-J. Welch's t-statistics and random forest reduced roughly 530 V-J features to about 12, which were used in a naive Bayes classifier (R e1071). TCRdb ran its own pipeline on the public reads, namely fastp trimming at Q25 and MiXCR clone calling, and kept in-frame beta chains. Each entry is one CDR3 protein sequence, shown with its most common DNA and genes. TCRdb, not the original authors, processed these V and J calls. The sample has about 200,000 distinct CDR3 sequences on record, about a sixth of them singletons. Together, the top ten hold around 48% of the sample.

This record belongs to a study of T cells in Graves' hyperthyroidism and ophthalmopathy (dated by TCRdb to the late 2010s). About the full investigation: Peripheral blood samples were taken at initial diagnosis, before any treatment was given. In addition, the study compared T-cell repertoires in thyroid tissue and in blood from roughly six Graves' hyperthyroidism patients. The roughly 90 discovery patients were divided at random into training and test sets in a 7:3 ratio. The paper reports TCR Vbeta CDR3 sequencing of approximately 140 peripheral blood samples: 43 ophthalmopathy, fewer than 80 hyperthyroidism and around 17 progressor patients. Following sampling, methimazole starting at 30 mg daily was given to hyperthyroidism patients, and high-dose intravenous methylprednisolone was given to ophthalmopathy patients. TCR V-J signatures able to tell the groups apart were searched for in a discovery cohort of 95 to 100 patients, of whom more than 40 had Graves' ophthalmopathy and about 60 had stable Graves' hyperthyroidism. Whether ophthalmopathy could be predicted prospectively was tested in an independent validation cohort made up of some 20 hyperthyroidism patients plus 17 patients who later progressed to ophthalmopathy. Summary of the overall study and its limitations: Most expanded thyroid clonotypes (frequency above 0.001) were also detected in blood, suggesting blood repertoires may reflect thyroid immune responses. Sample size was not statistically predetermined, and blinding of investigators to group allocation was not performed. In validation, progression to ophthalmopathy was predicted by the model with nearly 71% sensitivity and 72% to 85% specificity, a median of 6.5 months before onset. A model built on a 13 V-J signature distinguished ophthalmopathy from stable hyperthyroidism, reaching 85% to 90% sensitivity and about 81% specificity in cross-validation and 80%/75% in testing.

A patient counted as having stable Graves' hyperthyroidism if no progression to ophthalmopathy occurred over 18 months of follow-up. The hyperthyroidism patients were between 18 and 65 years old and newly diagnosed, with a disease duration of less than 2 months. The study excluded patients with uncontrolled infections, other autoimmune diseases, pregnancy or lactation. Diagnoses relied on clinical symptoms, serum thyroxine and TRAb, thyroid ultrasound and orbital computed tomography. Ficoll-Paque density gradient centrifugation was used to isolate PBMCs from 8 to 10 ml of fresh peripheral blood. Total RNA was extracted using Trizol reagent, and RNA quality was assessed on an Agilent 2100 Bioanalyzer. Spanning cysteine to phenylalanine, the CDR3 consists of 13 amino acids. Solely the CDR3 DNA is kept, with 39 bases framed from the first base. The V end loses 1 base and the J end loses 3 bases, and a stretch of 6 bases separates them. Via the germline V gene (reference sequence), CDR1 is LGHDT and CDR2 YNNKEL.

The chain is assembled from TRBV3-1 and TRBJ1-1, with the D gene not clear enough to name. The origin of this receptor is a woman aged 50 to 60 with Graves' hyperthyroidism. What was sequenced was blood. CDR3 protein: CASSQGGDTEAFF. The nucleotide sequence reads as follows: TGTGCCAGCAGCCAAGGGGGAGACACTGAAGCTTTCTTT.